This T cell receptor (beta chain) was identified during a study of early T cells in non-severe SARS-CoV-2 infection. Study at large: Unpaired chains resulted from sequencing bulk RNA of unsorted whole blood. Findings of the study overall: Matches to VDJdb favored anti-spike CD8 responses and missed private and CD4 specificities.

This CDR3 is 13 amino acids long. Germline V gene lookup returns CDR1 LGHDT and CDR2 YNNKEL (reference sequence). After removal of 4 bases from V and 5 bases from J, the junction contained 2 bases not matched to a gene. With respect to this clonotype: Its specificity is not known.

The TCR library protocol attached unique molecular identifiers to the individual cDNA molecules. Each CDR3 protein gets one entry after TCRdb re-called the 5' RACE reads with MiXCR. The sample carries 100,000 to 150,000 distinct CDR3 sequences, around 14% recorded once. The chain combines TRBV3-1 with TRBJ1-1, with 9 bases matching TRBD1. The sequence came from an adult who was a healthcare worker with PCR-confirmed SARS-CoV-2 infection or an uninfected control (not recorded which). What was sequenced was whole blood. The CDR3: CASSRDRVTEAFF. The CDR3, as DNA: TGTGCCAGCAGCCGGGACAGGGTGACTGAAGCTTTCTTT.